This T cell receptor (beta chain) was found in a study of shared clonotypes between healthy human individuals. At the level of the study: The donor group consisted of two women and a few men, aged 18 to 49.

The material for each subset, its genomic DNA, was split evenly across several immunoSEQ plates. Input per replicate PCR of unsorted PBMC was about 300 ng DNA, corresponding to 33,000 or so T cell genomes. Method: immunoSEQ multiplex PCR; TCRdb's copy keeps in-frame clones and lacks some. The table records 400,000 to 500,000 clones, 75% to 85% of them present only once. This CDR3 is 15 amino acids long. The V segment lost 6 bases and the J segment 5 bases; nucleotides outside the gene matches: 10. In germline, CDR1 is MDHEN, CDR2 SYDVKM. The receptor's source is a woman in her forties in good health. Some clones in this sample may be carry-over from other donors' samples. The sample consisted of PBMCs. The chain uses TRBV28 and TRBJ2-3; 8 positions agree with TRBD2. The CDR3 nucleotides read TGTGCCAGCAGCCGGCCCGGGACTAGTCAAGATACGCAGTATTTT. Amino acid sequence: CASSRPGTSQDTQYF.